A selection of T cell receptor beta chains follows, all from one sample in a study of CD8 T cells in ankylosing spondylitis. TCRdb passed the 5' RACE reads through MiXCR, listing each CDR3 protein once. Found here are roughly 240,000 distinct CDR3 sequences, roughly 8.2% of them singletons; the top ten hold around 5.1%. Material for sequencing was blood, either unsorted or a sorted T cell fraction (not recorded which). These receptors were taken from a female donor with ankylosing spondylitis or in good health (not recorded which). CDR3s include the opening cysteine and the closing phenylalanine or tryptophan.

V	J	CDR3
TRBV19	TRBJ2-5	CASSPGLQGPQYF
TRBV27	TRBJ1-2	CASSPLLQGADYGYTF
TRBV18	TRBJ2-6	CASSPQPVSGANVLTF
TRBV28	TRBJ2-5	CASSRPQLGGETQYF
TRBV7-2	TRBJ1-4	CASTEAGGEKLFF
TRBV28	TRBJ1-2	CASSLLEVNYGYTF
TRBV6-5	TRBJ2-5	CASSYSLVETQYF
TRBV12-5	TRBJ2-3	CASGLVPGGTQYF
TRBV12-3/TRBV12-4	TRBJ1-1	CASSLGSGNTEAFF
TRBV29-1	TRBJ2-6	CSVEVANSGANVLTF
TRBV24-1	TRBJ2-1	CATSDENEQFF
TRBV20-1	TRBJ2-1	CSARFGSGLGTRPNEQFF
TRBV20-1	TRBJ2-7	CSARTPTSGRYEQYF
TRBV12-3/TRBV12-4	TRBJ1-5	CASSLTTSLHGQPQHF
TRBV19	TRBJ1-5	CATRGGARPQHF
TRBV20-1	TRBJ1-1	CSARKSNTEAFF
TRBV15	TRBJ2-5	CATSSAGHSTTQYF
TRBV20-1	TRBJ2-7	CSASRQGVPYEQYF
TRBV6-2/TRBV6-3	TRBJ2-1	CASSLPGTAYNEQFF
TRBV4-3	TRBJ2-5	CASSQDTRTTRLQTQYF
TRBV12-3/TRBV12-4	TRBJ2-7	CASSPDYRLFATYEQYF
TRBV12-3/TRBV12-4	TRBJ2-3	CASSLFLADTQYF
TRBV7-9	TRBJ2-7	CASSQTLAGGEQYF
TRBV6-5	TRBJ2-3	CASRPTSGRVPDTQYF
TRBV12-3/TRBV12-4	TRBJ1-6	CASSFGLRDSPLHF
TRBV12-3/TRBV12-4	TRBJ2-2	CASSLVAGGPAGELFF
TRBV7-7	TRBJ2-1	CASSLSGQNNEQFF
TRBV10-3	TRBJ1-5	CAIKGQSNQPQHF
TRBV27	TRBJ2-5	CASGLGVRETQYF
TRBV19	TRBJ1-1	CASSTATGVVTEAFF
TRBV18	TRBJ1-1	CASAQDMNTEAFF
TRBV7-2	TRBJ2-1	CASSHPTSGVNNEQFF
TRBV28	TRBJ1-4	CASSSISQGIDEKLFF
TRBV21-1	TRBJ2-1	CASSKGTGVARGFF
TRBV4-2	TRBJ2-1	CASSQSIIAGVTYNEQFF
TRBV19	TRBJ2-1	CASSKKTREDYNEQFF
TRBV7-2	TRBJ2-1	CASSFTAAPRYEQFF
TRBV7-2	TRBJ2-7	CASSLGAGLSYEQYF
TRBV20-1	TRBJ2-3	CSAPPGLAQDTQYF
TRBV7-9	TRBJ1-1	CASSPQIYTEAFF
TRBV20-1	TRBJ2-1	CSVKQANEQFF
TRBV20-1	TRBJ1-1	CSARGRGQNTEAFF
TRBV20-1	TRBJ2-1	CSARWGNEQFF
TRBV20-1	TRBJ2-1	CSARASGRAPANEQFF
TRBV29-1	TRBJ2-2	CSALDGFGAGELFF
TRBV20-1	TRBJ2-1	CSARTLAGVYNEQFF
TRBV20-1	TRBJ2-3	CSVQQASTDTQYF
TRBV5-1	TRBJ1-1	CASSLAVTGNTEAFF
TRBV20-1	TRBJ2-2	CSAKTSGGTGELFF
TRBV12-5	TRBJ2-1	CASGTSNQQFF
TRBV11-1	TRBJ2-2	CASSPRGGLAGGPRTGELFF
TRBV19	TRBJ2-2	CASTSRANTGELFF
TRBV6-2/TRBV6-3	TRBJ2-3	CASSYALGSGSDTQYF
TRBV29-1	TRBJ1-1	CSVGGGRNTEAFF
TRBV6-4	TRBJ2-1	CARPLAGRNNNEQFF